This T cell receptor beta chain was sequenced for a study of cytomegalovirus exposure and HLA in healthy donors. Study results and limitations: Trimming of TCR beta V- and J-genes showed a link, identified in a later analysis, to a missense DCLRE1C variant. Compared with the approximately 670-donor mean, an Asian-associated ancestry cluster reportedly had fewer N-insertions, according to a later analysis.

Germline assignment: CDR1 LGHNA and CDR2 YNFKEQ. The V end lost 0 bases, the J end lost 1 base, and 12 bases lay between the germline ends. This CDR3 comprises 16 residues. PCR used 60 Vbeta primers and 13 Jbeta primers. TCRdb keeps only in-frame clones here, not all; method: immunoSEQ multiplex PCR. The top ten clones hold 6.5% to 7% of a sample with 140,000 to 150,000 clones, 65% to 85% of them seen once. As to this clone: The antigen remains unidentified.

While unrecorded immune exposures were likely, the donors were nominally healthy when sampled. The chain carries TRBV4-2 and TRBJ1-1; perhaps TRBD1 as D (5 bases). This clonotype was obtained from a woman between 35 and 50 years old in good health and CMV-seropositive. The material sequenced was PBMCs. For the CDR3, the DNA is TGTGCCAGCAGCCAAGACTGGGGCCCGGCGAACACTGAAGCTTTCTTT. This translates into CASSQDWGPANTEAFF.